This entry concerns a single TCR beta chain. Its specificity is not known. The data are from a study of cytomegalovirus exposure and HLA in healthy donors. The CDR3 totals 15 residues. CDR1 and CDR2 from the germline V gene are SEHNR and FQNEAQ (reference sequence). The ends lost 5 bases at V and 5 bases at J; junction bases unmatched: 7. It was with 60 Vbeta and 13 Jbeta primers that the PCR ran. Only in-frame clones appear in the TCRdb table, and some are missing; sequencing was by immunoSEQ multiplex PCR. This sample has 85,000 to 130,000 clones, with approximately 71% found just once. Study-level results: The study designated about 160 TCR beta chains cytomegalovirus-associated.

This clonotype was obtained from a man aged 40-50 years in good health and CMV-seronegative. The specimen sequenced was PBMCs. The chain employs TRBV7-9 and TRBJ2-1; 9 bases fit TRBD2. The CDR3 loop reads CASSTSTSGHNEQFF. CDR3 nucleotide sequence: TGTGCCAGCAGCACCTCGACTAGCGGACACAATGAGCAGTTCTTC.